This T cell receptor (beta chain) was sequenced for a study of early T cells in non-severe SARS-CoV-2 infection. In the library, individual cDNA molecules carried attached unique molecular identifiers. A single record per CDR3 protein comes from TCRdb applying MiXCR to the 5' RACE reads. This table holds some 98,000 distinct CDR3 sequences, about 11% found once. The sequence came from an adult who was a healthcare worker with PCR-confirmed SARS-CoV-2 infection or an uninfected control (not recorded which). Sequences were obtained from whole blood.

The CDR3 DNA sequence: TGTGCCAGCAGTCAGGAGCGGGGCACAGATACGCAGTATTTT. Amino acid sequence: CASSQERGTDTQYF. The chain links TRBV6-5 to TRBJ2-3; possible D gene TRBD2, 6 bases. This CDR3 is built from 14 residues. V was trimmed by 5 bases and J by 1 base, leaving 10 bases between them. CDR1 and CDR2 from the germline V gene are MNHEY and SVGAGI.